This T cell receptor (beta chain) was profiled in a study of blood T cell repertoires in COVID-19. The Seattle site enrolled patients during active infection and followed them longitudinally. V was trimmed by 6 bases and J by 1 base, leaving 6 bases between them. The germline V gene has CDR1 ENHRY and CDR2 SYGVKD. This CDR3 comprises 12 residues. As processed by the authors: Reference gene primer amplification in the assay estimated nucleated cell counts. The method was immunoSEQ multiplex PCR; TCRdb's version includes in-frame clones alone and lacks a portion of them. The V and J calls and clone size were taken over from that table, and D and trimming were inferred from the DNA. The data show approximately 330,000 clones, roughly 90% seen once. This clone showed up just a few times.

This clonotype was obtained from a middle-aged woman with COVID-19, enrolled during active disease. The chain uses TRBV10-3 and TRBJ1-1, with D unclear. Sequenced input: peripheral blood. For the CDR3, the DNA is TGTGCCATCAGGGCCCAGAACACTGAAGCTTTCTTT. The encoded protein is CAIRAQNTEAFF.